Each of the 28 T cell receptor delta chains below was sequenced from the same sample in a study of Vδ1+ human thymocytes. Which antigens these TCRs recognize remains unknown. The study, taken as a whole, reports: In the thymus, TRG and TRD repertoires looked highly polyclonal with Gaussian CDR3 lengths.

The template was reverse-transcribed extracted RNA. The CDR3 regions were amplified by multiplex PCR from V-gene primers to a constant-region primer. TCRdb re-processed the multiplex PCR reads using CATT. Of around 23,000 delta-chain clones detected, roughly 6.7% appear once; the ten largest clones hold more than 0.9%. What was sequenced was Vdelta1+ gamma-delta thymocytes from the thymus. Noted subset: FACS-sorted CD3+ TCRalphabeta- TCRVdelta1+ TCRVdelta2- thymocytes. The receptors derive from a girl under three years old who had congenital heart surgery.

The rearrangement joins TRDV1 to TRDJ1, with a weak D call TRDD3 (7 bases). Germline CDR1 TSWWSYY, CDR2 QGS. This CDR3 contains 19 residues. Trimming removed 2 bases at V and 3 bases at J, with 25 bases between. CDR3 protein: CALGEILRWGLEGSDKLIF. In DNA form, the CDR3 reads TGTGCTCTTGGGGAAATCCTACGCTGGGGGCTAGAGGGATCCGATAAACTCATCTTT.

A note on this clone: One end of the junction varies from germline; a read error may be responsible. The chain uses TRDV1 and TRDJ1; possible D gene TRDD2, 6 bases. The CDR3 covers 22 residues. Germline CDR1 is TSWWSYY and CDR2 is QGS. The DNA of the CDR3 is TGCGCTCTTGGGGTACCCCCCCCTATCCTACAGCCTCTGGGCGGGTACACCGATAAACTCATCTTT. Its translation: CALGVPPPILQPLGGYTDKLIF.

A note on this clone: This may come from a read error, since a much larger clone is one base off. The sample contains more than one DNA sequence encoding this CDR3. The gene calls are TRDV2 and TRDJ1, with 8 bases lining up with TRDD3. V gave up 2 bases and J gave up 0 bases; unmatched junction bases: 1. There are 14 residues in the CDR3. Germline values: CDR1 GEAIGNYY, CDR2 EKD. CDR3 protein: CACDKLGDTDKLIF. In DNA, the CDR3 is TGTGCCTGTGACAAACTGGGGGACACCGATAAACTCATCTTT.

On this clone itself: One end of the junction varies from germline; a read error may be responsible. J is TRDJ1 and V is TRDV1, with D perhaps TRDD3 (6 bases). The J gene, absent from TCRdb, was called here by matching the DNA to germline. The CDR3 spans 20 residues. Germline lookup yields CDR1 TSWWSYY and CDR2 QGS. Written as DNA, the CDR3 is TGTGCTCTCGGGGCTTCTTCCGAACGGGATAGATTGGGGCGAACCGATAAACTCATCTTT. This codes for CALGASSERDRLGRTDKLIF.

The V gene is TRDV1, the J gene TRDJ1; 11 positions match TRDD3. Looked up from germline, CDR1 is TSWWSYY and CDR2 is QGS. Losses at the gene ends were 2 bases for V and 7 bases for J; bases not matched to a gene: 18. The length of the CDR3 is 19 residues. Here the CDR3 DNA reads TGTGCTCTTGGGGAATCTTCTGGTTGCCAACTGGGGGATAGGGTTAAACTCATCTTT. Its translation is CALGESSGCQLGDRVKLIF.

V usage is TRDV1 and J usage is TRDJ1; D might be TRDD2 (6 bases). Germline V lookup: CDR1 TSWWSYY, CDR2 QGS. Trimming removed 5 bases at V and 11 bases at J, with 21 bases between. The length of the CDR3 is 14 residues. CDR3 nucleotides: TGTGCTCTTGGGAAGAGGCCTTCCCGCGAAACCCTCATCTTT. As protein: CALGKRPSRETLIF.

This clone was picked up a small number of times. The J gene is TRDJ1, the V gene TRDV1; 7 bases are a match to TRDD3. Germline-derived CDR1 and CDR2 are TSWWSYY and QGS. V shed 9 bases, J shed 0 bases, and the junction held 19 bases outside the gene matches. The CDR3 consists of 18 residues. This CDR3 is CALGPTGGDSVYTDKLIF. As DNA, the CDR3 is TGTGCTCTGGGGCCCACGGGGGGGGATTCCGTGTACACCGATAAACTCATCTTT.

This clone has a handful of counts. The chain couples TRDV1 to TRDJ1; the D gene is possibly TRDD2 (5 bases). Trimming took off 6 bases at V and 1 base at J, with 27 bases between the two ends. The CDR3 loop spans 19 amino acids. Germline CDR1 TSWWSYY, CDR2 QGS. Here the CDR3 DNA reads TGTGCTCTTGGTTACCCCAACTTCCCTTCACAACGCTGCACCGATAAACTCATCTTT. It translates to CALGYPNFPSQRCTDKLIF.

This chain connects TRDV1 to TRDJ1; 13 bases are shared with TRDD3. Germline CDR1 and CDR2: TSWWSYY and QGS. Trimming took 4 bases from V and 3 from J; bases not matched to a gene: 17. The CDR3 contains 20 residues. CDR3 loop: CALGAAYFRVLGDTADKLIF. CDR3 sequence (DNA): TGTGCTCTTGGGGCCGCTTATTTTCGAGTACTGGGGGATACGGCCGATAAACTCATCTTT.

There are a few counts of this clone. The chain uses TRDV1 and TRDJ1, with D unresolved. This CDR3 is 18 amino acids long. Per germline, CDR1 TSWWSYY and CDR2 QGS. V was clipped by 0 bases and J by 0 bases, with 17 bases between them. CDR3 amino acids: CALGELRNCTEYTDKLIF. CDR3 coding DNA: TGTGCTCTTGGGGAACTTCGGAACTGTACTGAGTACACCGATAAACTCATCTTT.

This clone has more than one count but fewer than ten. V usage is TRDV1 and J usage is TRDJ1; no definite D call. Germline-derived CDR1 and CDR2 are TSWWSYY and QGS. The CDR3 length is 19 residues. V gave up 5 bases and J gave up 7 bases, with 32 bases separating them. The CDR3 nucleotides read TGTGCTCTTGGGCCCCCGTGGCTCACCGGGCCCTTAGGGTCCCCTAAACTCATCTTT. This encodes CALGPPWLTGPLGSPKLIF.

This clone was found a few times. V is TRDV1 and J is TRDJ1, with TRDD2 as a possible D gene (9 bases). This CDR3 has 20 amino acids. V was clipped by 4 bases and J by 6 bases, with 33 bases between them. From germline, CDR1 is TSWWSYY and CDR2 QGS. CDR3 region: CALGAAFLPIRDWGFYKLIF. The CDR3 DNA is TGTGCTCTTGGGGCGGCCTTCCTACCCATCCGCGACTGGGGGTTTTATAAACTCATCTTT.

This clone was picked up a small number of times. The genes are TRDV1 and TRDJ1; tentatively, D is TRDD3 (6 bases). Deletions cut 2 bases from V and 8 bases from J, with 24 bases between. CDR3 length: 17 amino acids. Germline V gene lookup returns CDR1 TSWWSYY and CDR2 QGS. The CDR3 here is CALGEVFYGAGDNKLIF. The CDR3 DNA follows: TGTGCTCTTGGGGAAGTTTTCTACGGGGCTGGGGACAACAAACTCATCTTT.

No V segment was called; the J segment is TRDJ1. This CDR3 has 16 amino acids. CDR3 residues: CAPGARHFLGENKLIF. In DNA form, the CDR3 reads TGTGCTCCTGGGGCTCGGCATTTTTTGGGTGAGAATAAACTCATCTTT.

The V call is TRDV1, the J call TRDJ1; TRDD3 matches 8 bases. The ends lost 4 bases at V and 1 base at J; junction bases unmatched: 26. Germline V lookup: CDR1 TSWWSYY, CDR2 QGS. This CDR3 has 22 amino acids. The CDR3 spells CALGANLVWRTVLGVSTDKLIF. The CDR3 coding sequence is TGTGCTCTTGGGGCCAATCTCGTGTGGAGGACAGTACTGGGGGTGAGCACCGATAAACTCATCTTT.

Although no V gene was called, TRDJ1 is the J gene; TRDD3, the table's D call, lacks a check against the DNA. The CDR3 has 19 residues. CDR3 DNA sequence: TGTGCTCTTGGGGAAGGCTGCGTCGCGTACTCCCGGTACACCGATAAACTCATCTTT. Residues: CALGEGCVAYSRYTDKLIF.

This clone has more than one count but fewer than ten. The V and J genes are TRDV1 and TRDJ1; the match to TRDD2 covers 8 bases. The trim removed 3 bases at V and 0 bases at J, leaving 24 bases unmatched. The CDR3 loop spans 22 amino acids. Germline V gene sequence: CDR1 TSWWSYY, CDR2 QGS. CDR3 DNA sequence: TGTGCTCTTGGGGACGACTTTCCCCCTCGACTTCCTACGGGGTCGTACACCGATAAACTCATCTTT. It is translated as CALGDDFPPRLPTGSYTDKLIF.

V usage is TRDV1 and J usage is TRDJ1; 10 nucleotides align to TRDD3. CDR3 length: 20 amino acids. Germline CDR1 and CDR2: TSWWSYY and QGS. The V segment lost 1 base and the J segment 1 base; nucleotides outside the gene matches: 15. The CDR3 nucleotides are TGTGCTCTTGGGGAACAAGGGTTCCGACGCTGGGGGATAGGCACCGATAAACTCATCTTT. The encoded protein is CALGEQGFRRWGIGTDKLIF.

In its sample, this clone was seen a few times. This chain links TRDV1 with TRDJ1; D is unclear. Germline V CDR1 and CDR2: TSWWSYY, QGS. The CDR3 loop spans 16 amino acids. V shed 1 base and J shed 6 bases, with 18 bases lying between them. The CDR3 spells CALGEPRLCTSNKLIF. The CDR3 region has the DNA TGTGCTCTTGGGGAACCGCGCCTTTGTACCTCTAATAAACTCATCTTT.

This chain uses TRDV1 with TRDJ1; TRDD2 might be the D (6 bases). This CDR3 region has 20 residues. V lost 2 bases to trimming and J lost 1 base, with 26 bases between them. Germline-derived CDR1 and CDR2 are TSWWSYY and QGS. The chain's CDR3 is CALGEFASYENGVPTDKLIF. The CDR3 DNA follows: TGTGCTCTTGGGGAATTTGCGTCCTACGAAAATGGGGTTCCCACCGATAAACTCATCTTT.

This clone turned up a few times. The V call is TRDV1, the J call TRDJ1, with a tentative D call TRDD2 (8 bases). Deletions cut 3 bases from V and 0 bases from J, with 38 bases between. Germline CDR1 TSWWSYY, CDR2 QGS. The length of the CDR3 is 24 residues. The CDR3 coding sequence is TGTGCTCTTGGGGAGGCCTTCCTAGGATCCGGAGGACTGGGGATAGGGTGGTACACCGATAAACTCATCTTT. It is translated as CALGEAFLGSGGLGIGWYTDKLIF.

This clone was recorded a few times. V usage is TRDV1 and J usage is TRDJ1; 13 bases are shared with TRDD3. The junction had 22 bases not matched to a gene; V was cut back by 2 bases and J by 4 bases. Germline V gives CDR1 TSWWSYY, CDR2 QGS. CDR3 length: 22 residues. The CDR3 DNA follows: TGTGCTCTTGGGGAAAGGGACCTTCCTACGGACTGGGGGATACGGGTGGGCGATAAACTCATCTTT. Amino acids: CALGERDLPTDWGIRVGDKLIF.

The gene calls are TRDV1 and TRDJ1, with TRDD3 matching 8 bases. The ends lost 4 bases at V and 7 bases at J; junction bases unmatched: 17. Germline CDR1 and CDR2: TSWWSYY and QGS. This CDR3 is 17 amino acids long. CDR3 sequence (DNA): TGTGCTCTTGGGGGCCCTTTTGGGGGATCAGAACAGGGTAAACTCATCTTT. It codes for CALGGPFGGSEQGKLIF.

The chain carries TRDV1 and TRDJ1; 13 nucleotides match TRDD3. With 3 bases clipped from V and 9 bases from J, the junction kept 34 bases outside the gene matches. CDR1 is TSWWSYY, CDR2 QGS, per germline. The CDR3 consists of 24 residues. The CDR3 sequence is CALGDYQVLGDTRIPQYCRGELIF. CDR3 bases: TGTGCTCTTGGGGACTACCAAGTACTGGGGGATACGCGTATCCCCCAGTATTGCCGAGGGGAACTCATCTTT.

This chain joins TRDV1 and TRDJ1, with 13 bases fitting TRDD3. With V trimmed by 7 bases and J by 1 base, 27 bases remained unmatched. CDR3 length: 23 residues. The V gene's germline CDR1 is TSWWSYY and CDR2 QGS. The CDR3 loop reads CALVIPLSYTGGYAGIGTDKLIF. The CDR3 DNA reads TGTGCTCTTGTAATACCTCTATCCTACACTGGGGGATACGCGGGGATCGGCACCGATAAACTCATCTTT.

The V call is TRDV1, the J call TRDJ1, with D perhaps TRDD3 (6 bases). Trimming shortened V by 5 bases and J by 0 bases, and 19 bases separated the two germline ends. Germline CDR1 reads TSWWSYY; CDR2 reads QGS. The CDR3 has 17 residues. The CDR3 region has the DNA TGTGCTCTTGGGAAAAGGGGGGAAAAGGGGTACACCGATAAACTCATCTTT. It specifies CALGKRGEKGYTDKLIF.

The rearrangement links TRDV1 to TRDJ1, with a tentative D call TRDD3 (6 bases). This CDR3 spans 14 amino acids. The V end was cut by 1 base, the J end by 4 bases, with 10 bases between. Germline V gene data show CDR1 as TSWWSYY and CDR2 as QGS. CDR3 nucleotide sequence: TGTGCTCTTGGGGAACCTGGGATAAGCGATAAACTCATCTTT. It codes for CALGEPGISDKLIF.

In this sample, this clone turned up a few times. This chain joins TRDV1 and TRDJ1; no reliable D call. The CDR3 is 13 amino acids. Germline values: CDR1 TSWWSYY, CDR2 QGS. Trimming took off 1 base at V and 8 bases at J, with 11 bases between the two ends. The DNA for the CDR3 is TGTGCTCTTGGGGAACGTTATCTACCGAAACTCATCTTT. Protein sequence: CALGERYLPKLIF.